This TCR beta chain is from a study of T cell responses to AZD1222 COVID-19 vaccine. The protocol was immunoSEQ multiplex PCR, while the TCRdb copy is restricted to in-frame clones and leaves out a portion. Altogether 120,000 to 150,000 clones are present, 82% being singletons, with the ten largest covering 3.5% to 5%. General study findings and limits: Only 5 or 6 people who got AZD1222 tested seropositive at baseline. Repertoires in all cases were sampled only once the peak T cell response had passed. Possibly, clonal diversity was underestimated; donors were largely white British and included more females. Compared with day 0, the breadth and depth of the Spike-specific TCR repertoire rose significantly after two doses of AZD1222.

Concerning this clone: What it binds is unknown.

The CDR3 is 17 amino acids. Germline-derived CDR1 and CDR2 are SGDLS and YYNGEE. V lost 0 bases and J 4 bases, leaving 16 bases between the germline ends. The TCR was taken from an adult in good health. The starting material was peripheral blood, obtained on day 0 of MenACWY control vaccination. V gene TRBV9 combines with J gene TRBJ1-4, with D tentatively TRBD1 (5 bases). CDR3 protein: CASSVGGGGRGNEKLFF. The CDR3 DNA follows: TGTGCCAGCAGCGTAGGGGGCGGCGGGAGGGGTAATGAAAAACTGTTTTTT.